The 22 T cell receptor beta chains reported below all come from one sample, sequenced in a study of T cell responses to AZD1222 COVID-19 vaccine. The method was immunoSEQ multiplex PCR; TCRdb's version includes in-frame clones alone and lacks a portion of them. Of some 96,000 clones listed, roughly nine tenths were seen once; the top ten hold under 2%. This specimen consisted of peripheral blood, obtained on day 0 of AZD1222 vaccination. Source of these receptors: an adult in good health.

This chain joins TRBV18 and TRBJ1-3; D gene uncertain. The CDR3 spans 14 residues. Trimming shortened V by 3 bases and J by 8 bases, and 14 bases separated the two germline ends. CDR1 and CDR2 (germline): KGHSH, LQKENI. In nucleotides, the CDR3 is TGTGCCAGCTCACCGCCCCAGAAGCGAGACACCATATATTTT. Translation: CASSPPQKRDTIYF.

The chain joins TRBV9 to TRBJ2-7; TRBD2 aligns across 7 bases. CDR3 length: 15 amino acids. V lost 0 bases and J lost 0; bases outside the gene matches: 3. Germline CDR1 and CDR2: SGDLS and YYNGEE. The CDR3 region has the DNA TGTGCCAGCAGCGTAGACGGGGGGATCTCCTACGAGCAGTACTTC. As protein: CASSVDGGISYEQYF.

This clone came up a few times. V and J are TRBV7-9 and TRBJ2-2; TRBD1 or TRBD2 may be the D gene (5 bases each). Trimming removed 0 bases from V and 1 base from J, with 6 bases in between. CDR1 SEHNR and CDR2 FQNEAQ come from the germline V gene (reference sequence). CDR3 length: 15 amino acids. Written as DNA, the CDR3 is TGTGCCAGCAGCTTAGCGGGGGAGAACACCGGGGAGCTGTTTTTT. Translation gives CASSLAGENTGELFF. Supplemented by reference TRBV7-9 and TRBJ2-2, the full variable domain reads DTGVSQNPRHKITKRGQNVTFRCDPISEHNRLYWYRQTLGQGPEFLTYFQNEAQLEKSRLLSDRFSAERPKGSFSTLEIQRTEQGDSAMYLCASSLAGENTGELFFGEGSRLTVL.

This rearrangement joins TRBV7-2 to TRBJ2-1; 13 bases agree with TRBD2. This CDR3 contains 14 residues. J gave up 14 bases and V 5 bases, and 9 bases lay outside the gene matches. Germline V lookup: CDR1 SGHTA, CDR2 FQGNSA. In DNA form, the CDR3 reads TGTGCCAGCAGCGGTACTAGCGGGGGGGTGGAGAAGTTCTTC. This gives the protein CASSGTSGGVEKFF.

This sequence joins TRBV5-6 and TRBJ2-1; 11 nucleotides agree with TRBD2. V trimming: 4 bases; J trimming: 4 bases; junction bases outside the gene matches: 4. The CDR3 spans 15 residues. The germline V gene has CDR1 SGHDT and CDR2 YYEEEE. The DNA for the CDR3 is TGTGCCAGCAGCCGACTAGCGGGACGGTACAATGAGCAGTTCTTC. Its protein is CASSRLAGRYNEQFF. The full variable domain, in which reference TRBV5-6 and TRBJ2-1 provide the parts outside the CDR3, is DAGVTQSPTHLIKTRGQQVTLRCSPKSGHDTVSWYQQALGQGPQFIFQYYEEEERQRGNFPDRFSGHQFPNYSSELNVNALLLGDSALYLCASSRLAGRYNEQFFGPGTRLTVL.

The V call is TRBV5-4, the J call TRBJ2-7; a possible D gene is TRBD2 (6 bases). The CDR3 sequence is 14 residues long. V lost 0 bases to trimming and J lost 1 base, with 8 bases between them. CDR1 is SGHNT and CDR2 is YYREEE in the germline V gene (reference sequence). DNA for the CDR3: TGTGCCAGCAGCTTGGAACTAGCTTCCTACGAGCAGTACTTC. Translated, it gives CASSLELASYEQYF.

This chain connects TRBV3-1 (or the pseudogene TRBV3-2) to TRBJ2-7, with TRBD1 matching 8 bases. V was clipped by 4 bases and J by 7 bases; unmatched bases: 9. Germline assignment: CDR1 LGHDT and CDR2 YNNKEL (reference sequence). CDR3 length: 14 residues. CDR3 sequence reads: CASSLRAGGSEQYF. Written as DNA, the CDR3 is TGTGCCAGCAGCCTGCGGGCAGGGGGCAGTGAGCAGTACTTC.

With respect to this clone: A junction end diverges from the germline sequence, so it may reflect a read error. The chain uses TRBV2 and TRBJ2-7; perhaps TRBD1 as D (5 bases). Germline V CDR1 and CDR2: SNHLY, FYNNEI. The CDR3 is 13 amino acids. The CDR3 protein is CASREETSGEQYF. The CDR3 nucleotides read TGTGCCAGCAGGGAAGAGACATCAGGGGAGCAGTACTTC.

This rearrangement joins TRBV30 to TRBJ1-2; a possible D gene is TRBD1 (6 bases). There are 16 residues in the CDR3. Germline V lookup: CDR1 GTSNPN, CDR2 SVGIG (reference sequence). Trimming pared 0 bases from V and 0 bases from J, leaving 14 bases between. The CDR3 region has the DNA TGTGCCTGGAGTGTGGCGACAGGCCGAGCTAACTATGGCTACACCTTC. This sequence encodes CAWSVATGRANYGYTF.

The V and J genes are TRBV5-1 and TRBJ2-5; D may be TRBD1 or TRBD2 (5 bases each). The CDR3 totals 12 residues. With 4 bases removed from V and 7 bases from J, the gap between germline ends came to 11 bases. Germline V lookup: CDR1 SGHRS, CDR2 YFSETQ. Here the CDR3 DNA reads TGCGCCAGCAGCCCACTAGGGGTGACCCAGTACTTC. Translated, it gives CASSPLGVTQYF.

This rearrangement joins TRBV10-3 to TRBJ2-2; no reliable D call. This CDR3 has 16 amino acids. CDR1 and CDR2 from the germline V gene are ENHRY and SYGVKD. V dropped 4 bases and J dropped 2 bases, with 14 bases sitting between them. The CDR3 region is CAISVAQPTNTGELFF. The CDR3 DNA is TGTGCCATCAGTGTTGCACAGCCAACTAACACCGGGGAGCTGTTTTTT.

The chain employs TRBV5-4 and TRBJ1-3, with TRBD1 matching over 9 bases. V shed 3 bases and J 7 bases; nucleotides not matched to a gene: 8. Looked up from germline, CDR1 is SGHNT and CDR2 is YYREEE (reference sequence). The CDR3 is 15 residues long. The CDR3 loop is CASSSRGTGMNTIYF. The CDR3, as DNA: TGTGCCAGCAGCTCTCGCGGGACAGGGATGAACACCATATATTTT.

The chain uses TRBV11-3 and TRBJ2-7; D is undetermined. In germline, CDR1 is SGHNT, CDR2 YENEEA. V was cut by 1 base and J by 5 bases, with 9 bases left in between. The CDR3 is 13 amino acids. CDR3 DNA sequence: TGTGCCAGCAGCTTAGGGTTTCGGGACGAGCAGTACTTC. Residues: CASSLGFRDEQYF.

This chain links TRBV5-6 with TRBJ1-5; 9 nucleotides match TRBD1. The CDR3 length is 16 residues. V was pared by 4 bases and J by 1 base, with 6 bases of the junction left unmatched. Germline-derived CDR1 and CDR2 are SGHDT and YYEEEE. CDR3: CASSLQDRGSNQPQHF. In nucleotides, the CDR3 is TGTGCCAGCAGCCTTCAGGACAGGGGAAGCAATCAGCCCCAGCATTTT.

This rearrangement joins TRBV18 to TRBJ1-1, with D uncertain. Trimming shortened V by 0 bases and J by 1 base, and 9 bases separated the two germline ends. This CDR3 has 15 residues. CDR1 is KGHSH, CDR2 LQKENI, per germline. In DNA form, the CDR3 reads TGTGCCAGCTCACCACCGAAGGGCCCGAACACTGAAGCTTTCTTT. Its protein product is CASSPPKGPNTEAFF.

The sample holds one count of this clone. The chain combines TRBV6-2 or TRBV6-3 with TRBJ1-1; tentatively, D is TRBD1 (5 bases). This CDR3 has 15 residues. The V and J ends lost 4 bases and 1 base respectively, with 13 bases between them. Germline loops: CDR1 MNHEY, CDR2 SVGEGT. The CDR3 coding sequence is TGTGCCAGCAGTTCCCTAACGGGGCGGAACACTGAAGCTTTCTTT. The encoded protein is CASSSLTGRNTEAFF.

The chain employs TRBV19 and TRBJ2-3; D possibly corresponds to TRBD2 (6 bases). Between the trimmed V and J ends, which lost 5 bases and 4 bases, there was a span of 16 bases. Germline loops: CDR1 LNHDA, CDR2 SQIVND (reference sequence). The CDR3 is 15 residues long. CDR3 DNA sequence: TGTGCCAGTAGTCGGTCGGCGGGAATCGCAGATACGCAGTATTTT. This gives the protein CASSRSAGIADTQYF.

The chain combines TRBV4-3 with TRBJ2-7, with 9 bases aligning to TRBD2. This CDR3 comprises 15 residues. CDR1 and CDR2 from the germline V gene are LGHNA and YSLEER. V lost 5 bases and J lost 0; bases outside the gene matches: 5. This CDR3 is CASSVRGGASYEQYF. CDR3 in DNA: TGCGCCAGCAGCGTGCGGGGGGGCGCCTCCTACGAGCAGTACTTC.

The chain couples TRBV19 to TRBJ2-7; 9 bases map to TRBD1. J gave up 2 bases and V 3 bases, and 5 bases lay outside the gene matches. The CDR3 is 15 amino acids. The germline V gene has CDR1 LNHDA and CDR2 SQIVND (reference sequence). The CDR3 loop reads CASSMGTGIAYEQYF. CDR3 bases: TGTGCCAGTAGTATGGGGACAGGGATAGCCTACGAGCAGTACTTC. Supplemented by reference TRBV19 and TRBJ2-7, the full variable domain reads DGGITQSPKYLFRKEGQNVTLSCEQNLNHDAMYWYRQDPGQGLRLIYYSQIVNDFQKGDIAEGYSVSREKKESFPLTVTSAQKNPTAFYLCASSMGTGIAYEQYFGPGTRLTVT.

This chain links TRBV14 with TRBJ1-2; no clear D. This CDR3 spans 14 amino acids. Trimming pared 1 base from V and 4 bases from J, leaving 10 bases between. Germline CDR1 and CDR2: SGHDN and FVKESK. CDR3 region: CASSQAMGIYGYTF. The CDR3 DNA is TGTGCCAGCAGCCAAGCCATGGGGATCTATGGCTACACCTTC.

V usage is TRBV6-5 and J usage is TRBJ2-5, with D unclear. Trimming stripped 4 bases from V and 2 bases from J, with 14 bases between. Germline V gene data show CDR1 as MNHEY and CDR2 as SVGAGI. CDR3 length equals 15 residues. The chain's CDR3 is CASSSLSHAQETQYF. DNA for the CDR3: TGTGCCAGCAGTTCCCTTAGTCACGCACAAGAGACCCAGTACTTC.

DNA of the CDR3: TGCGCCAGCAGCCAACTCTCAGAGAACACTGAAGCTTTCTTT. Translated: CASSQLSENTEAFF. The genes are TRBV4-1 and TRBJ1-1, with D uncertain. Germline V gene lookup returns CDR1 MGHRA and CDR2 YSYEKL. V lost 2 bases and J lost 1, with 8 bases in between. The CDR3 runs to 14 residues.